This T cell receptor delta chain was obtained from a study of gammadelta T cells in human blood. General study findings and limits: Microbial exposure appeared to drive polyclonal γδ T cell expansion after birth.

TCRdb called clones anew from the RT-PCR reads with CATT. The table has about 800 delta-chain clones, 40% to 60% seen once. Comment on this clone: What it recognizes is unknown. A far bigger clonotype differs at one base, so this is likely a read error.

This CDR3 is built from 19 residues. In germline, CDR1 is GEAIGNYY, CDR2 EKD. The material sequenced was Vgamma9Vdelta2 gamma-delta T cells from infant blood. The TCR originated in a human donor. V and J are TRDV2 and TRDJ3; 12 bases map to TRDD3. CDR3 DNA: TGTGCCTATGACTTACTGGGGGATACAGGGACCTGGGACACCCGACAGATGTTTTTC. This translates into CAYDLLGDTGTWDTRQMFF.